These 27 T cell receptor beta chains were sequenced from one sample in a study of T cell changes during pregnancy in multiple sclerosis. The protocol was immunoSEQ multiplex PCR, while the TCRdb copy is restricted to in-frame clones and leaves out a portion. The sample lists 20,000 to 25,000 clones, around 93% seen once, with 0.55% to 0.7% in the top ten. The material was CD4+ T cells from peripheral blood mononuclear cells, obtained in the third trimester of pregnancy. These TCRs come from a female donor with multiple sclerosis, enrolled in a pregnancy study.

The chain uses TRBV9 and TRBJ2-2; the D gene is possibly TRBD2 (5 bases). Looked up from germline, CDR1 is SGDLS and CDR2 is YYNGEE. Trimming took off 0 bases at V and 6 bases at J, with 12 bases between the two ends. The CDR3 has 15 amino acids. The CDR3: CASSVVSSGAGELFF. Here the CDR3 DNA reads TGTGCCAGCAGCGTAGTTTCATCCGGGGCCGGGGAGCTGTTTTTT.

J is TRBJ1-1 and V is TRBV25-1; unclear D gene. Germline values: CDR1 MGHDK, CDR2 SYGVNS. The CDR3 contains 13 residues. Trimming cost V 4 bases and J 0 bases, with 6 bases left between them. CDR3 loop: CASSAQMNTEAFF. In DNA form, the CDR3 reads TGTGCCAGCAGTGCACAGATGAACACTGAAGCTTTCTTT.

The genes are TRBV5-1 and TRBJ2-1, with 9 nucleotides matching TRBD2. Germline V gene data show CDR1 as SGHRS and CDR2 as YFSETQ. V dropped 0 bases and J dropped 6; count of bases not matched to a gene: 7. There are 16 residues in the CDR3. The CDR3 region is CASSLDGAGGVNEQFF. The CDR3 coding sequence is TGCGCCAGCAGCTTGGATGGGGCGGGGGGGGTCAATGAGCAGTTCTTC.

The CDR3 here is CATSFWTDDNEQFF. CDR3 DNA sequence: TGTGCCACCAGCTTCTGGACAGATGACAATGAGCAGTTCTTC. The rearrangement uses TRBV15 and TRBJ2-1, with D tentatively TRBD1 (6 bases). The germline gives CDR1 LNHNV, CDR2 YYDKDF (reference sequence). V lost 5 bases and J lost 5, with 13 bases in between. This CDR3 contains 14 residues.

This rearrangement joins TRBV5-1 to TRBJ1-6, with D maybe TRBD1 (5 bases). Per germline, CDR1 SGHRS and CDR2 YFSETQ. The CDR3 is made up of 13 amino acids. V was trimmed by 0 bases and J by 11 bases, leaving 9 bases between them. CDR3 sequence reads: CASSLDGGTPLHF. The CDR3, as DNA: TGCGCCAGCAGCTTGGATGGGGGGACACCCCTCCACTTT.

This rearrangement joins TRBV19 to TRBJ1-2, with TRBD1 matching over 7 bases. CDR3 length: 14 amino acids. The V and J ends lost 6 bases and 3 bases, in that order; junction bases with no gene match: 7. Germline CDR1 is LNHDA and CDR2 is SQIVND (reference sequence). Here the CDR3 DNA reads TGTGCCAGTAGCTCCCACGGACAGGACTATGGCTACACCTTC. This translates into CASSSHGQDYGYTF. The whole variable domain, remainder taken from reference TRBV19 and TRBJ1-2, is DGGITQSPKYLFRKEGQNVTLSCEQNLNHDAMYWYRQDPGQGLRLIYYSQIVNDFQKGDIAEGYSVSREKKESFPLTVTSAQKNPTAFYLCASSSHGQDYGYTFGSGTRLTVV.

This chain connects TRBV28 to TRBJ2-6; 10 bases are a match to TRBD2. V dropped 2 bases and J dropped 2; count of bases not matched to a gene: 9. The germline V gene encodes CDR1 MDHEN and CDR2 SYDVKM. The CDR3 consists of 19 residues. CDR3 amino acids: CASSLRRGSGGAGANVLTF. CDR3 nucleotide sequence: TGTGCCAGCAGTTTAAGGCGCGGGAGCGGGGGGGCTGGGGCCAACGTCCTGACTTTC.

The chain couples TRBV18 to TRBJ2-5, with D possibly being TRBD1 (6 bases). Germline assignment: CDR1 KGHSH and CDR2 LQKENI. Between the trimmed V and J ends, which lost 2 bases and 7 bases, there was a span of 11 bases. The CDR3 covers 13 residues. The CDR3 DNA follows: TGTGCCAGCTCACCAGACAGGCCAGGGACCCAGTACTTC. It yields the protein CASSPDRPGTQYF.

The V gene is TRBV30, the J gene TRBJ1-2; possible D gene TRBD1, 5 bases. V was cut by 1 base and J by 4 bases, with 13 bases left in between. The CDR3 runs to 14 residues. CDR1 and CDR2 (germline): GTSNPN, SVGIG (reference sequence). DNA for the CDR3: TGTGCCTGGAGTGCGGCAGGGCCCCTCTATGGCTACACCTTC. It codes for CAWSAAGPLYGYTF. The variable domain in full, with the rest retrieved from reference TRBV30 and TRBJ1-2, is SQTIHQWPATLVQPVGSPLSLECTVEGTSNPNLYWYRQAAGRGLQLLFYSVGIGQISSEVPQNLSASRPQDRQFILSSKKLLLSDSGFYLCAWSAAGPLYGYTFGSGTRLTVV.

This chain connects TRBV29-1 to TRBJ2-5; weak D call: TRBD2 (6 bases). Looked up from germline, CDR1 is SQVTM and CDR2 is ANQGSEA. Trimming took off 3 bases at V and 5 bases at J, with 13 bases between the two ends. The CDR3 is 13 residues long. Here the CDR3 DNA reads TGCAGCGTTGACGAGGACGGAGGGGAGACCCAGTACTTC. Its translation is CSVDEDGGETQYF. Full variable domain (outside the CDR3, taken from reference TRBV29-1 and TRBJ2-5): SAVISQKPSRDICQRGTSLTIQCQVDSQVTMMFWYRQQPGQSLTLIATANQGSEATYESGFVIDKFPISRPNLTFSTLTVSNMSPEDSSIYLCSVDEDGGETQYFGPGTRLLVL.

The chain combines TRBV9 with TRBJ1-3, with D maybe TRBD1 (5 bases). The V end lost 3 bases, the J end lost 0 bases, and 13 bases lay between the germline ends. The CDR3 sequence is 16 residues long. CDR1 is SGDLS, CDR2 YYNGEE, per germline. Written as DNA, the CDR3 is TGTGCCAGCAGCGGGCAAGGGGCCCCCTCTGGAAACACCATATATTTT. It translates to CASSGQGAPSGNTIYF.

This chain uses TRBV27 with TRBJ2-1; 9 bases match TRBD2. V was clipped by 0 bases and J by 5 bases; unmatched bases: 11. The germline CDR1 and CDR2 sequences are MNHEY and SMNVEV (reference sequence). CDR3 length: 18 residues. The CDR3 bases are TGTGCCAGCAGTTTATCGAGAGCGCGGGGGGGCAGAAACAATGAGCAGTTCTTC. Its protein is CASSLSRARGGRNNEQFF.

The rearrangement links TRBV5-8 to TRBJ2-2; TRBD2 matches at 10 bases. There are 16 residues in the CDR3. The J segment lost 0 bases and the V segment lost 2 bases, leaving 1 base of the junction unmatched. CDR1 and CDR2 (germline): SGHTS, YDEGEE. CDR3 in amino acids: CASSFLAGANTGELFF. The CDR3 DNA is TGTGCCAGCAGCTTCCTAGCGGGGGCGAACACCGGGGAGCTGTTTTTT. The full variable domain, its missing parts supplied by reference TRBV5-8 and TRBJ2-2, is EAGVTQSPTHLIKTRGQQATLRCSPISGHTSVYWYQQALGLGLQFLLWYDEGEERNRGNFPPRFSGRQFPNYSSELNVNALELEDSALYLCASSFLAGANTGELFFGEGSRLTVL.

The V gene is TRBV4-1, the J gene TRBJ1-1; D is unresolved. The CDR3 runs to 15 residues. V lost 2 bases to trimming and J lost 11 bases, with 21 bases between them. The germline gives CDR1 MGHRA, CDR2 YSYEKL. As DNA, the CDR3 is TGCGCCAGCAGCCAACCGTTAAGAGGGAACCCTGTGGCTTTCTTT. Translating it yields CASSQPLRGNPVAFF.

CDR3 DNA sequence: TGCGCCAGCAGTGTGTCTACCGGTGGCTACGAGCAGTACTTC. It translates to CASSVSTGGYEQYF. The rearrangement joins TRBV10-2 to TRBJ2-7; no definite D call. The length of the CDR3 is 14 residues. CDR1 is WSHSY and CDR2 is SAAADI in the germline V gene. V was shortened by 4 bases and J by 3 bases, with 13 bases between the two germline ends.

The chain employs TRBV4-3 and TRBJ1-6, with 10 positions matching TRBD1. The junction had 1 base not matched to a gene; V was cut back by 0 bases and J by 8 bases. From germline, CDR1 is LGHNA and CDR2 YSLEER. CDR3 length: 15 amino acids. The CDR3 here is CASSQDGQGDSPLHF. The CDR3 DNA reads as TGCGCCAGCAGCCAAGATGGACAGGGGGATTCACCCCTCCACTTT.

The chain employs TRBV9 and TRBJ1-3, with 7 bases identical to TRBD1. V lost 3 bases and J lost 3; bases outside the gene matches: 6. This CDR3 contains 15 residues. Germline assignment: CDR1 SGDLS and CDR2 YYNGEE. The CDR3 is CASSDQQGYGNTIYF. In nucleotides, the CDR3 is TGTGCCAGCAGCGACCAACAGGGGTATGGAAACACCATATATTTT.

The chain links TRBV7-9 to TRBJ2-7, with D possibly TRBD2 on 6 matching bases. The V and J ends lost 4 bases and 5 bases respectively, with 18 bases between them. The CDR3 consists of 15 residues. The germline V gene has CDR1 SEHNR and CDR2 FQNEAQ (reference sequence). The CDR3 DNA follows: TGTGCCAGCAGCTCCCTGGGGGGATGGTCGAACGAGCAGTACTTC. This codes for CASSSLGGWSNEQYF.

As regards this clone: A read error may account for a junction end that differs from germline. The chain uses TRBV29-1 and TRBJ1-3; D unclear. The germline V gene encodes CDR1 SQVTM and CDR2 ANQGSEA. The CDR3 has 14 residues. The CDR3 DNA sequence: TGCAGCGTTCAAGACACTCGCACCGGAAACACCATATATTTT. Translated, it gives CSVQDTRTGNTIYF.

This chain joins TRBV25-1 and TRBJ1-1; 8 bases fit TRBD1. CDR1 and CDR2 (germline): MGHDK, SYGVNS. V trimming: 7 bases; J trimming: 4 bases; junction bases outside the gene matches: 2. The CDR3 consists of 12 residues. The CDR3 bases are TGTGCCAGCATAGGACAGGGCACTGAAGCTTTCTTT. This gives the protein CASIGQGTEAFF.

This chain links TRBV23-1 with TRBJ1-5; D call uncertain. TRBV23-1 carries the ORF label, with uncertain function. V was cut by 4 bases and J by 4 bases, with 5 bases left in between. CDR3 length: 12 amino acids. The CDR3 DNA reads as TGCGCCAGCAGTCCTGTGAATCAGCCCCAGCATTTT. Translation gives CASSPVNQPQHF.

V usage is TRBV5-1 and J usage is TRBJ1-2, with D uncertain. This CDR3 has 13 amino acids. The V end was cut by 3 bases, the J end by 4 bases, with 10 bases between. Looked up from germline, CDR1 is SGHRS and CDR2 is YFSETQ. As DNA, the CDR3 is TGCGCCAGCAGCTCGCAGGCGATCTATGGCTACACCTTC. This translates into CASSSQAIYGYTF. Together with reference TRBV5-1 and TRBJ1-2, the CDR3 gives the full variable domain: KAGVTQTPRYLIKTRGQQVTLSCSPISGHRSVSWYQQTPGQGLQFLFEYFSETQRNKGNFPGRFSGRQFSNSRSEMNVSTLELGDSALYLCASSSQAIYGYTFGSGTRLTVV.

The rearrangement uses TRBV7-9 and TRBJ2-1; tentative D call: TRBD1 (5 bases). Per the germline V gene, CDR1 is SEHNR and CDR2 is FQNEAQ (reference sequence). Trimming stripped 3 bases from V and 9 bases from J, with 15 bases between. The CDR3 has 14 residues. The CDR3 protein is CASSLFTGDSEQFF. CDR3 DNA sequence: TGTGCCAGCAGCTTGTTCACAGGTGATTCTGAGCAGTTCTTC. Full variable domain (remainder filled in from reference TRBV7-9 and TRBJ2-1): DTGVSQNPRHKITKRGQNVTFRCDPISEHNRLYWYRQTLGQGPEFLTYFQNEAQLEKSRLLSDRFSAERPKGSFSTLEIQRTEQGDSAMYLCASSLFTGDSEQFFGPGTRLTVL.

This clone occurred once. The CDR3 DNA follows: TGTGCCTGGAAACAGGGATTTGTCCGCTACACCTTC. It specifies CAWKQGFVRYTF. V and J are TRBV30 and TRBJ1-2; the D gene is possibly TRBD1 (6 bases). The CDR3 is 12 amino acids. Trimming stripped 4 bases from V and 9 bases from J, with 15 bases between. Looked up from germline, CDR1 is GTSNPN and CDR2 is SVGIG (reference sequence).

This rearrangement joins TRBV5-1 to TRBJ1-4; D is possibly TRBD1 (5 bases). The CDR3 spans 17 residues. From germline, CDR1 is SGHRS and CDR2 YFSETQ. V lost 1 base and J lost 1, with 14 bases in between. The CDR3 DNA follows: TGCGCCAGCAGCTTGCAGCAGGGAAGTGGAACTAATGAAAAACTGTTTTTT. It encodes CASSLQQGSGTNEKLFF. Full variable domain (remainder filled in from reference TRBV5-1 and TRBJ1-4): KAGVTQTPRYLIKTRGQQVTLSCSPISGHRSVSWYQQTPGQGLQFLFEYFSETQRNKGNFPGRFSGRQFSNSRSEMNVSTLELGDSALYLCASSLQQGSGTNEKLFFGSGTQLSVL.

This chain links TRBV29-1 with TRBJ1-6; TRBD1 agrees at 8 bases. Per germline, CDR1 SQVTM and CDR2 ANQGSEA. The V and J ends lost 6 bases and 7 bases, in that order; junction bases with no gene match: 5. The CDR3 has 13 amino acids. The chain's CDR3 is CSVGTGVNSPLHF. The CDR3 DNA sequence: TGCAGCGTGGGGACAGGAGTAAATTCACCCCTCCACTTT.

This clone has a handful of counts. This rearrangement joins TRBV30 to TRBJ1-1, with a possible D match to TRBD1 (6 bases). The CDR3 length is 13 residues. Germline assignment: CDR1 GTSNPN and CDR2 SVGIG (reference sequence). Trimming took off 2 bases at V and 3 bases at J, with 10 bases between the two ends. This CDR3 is CAWSTGLDTEAFF. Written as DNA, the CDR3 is TGTGCCTGGAGTACAGGGTTGGACACTGAAGCTTTCTTT.